This T cell receptor beta chain was found in a study of immune cell composition in non-small cell lung cancer. Study-level points and caveats: Squamous carcinomas (roughly 80%) more often had tumour-associated clones >0.5% than adenocarcinomas (roughly 35%). Tumour-reactive clones were not shown to match dominant in vivo tumour clones.

Of note for this clone: Its target is not known.

Sequencing was performed with immunoSEQ multiplex PCR; in TCRdb, only in-frame clones are kept and a portion is missing. This sample has roughly 6,600 clones, with 70% found just once. This receptor was taken from a human donor with non-small cell lung cancer. Input material: lung tumor tissue.

CDR3 in DNA: TGTGCCAGCAGCTTCAGGGATTTGGGGGCGAACACTGAAGCTTTCTTT. It yields the protein CASSFRDLGANTEAFF. The chain joins TRBV5-6 to TRBJ1-1; D is possibly TRBD1 (6 bases). V was shortened by 2 bases and J by 1 base, with 15 bases between the two germline ends. The germline gives CDR1 SGHDT, CDR2 YYEEEE. The CDR3 sequence is 16 residues long. The whole variable domain, remainder taken from reference TRBV5-6 and TRBJ1-1, is DAGVTQSPTHLIKTRGQQVTLRCSPKSGHDTVSWYQQALGQGPQFIFQYYEEEERQRGNFPDRFSGHQFPNYSSELNVNALLLGDSALYLCASSFRDLGANTEAFFGQGTRLTVV.